Sequencing of this T cell receptor beta chain was carried out in a study of shared clonotypes between healthy human individuals. The wider study: Three CD4 naive, three CD4 memory, two CD8 naive and one CD8 memory plate were used per donor.

Caucasian adults living in Nashville, Tennessee, provided all samples. With regard to this clone: Its antigen is undetermined.

Study results and limitations: Among the subsets, naive ones generally showed larger estimated richness than memory ones. The generation probabilities recorded for non-shared clonotypes fell below those of clonotypes shared by all four donors.

The V gene lost 2 bases and the J gene lost 0 bases, with 12 bases spanning the gap. This CDR3 region has 15 residues. CDR1 SGHNT and CDR2 YYREEE come from the germline V gene (reference sequence). The assay was immunoSEQ multiplex PCR, and TCRdb's table has in-frame clones only and misses some. Of about 2,500,000 clones listed, approximately 94% were seen once; the top ten hold over 0.12%. This clonotype originated in a man between 18 and 29 years old in good health. The chain combines TRBV5-4 with TRBJ2-7; D is possibly TRBD2 (6 bases). Source material: naive CD4+ T cells sorted from blood. The subset was: CD45RA+ positively selected. The CDR3 here is CASSFHDGGSYEQYF. CDR3 DNA: TGTGCCAGCAGCTTCCACGACGGGGGCTCCTACGAGCAGTACTTC.